The 24 T cell receptor beta chains below were found in one sample sequenced in a study of blood T cell repertoires in COVID-19. The repertoire was sequenced with immunoSEQ multiplex PCR; TCRdb's copy has only in-frame clones and lacks some. The sample records about 170,000 clones, around 85% being singletons. The sample taken for sequencing was peripheral blood. All receptors derive from an elderly woman with COVID-19, enrolled during active disease.

The chain carries TRBV13 and TRBJ1-6; no clear D gene. The CDR3 has 12 residues. Trimming cost V 3 bases and J 7 bases, with 4 bases left between them. Germline loops: CDR1 PRHDT, CDR2 FYEKMQ (reference sequence). The CDR3 nucleotides are TGTGCCAGCAGCTTCTCCAATTCACCCCTCCACTTT. This encodes CASSFSNSPLHF.

Here the CDR3 reads CASSLRQVGGELFF. The CDR3 coding sequence is TGTGCCAGCAGCCTCCGACAGGTTGGCGGGGAGCTGTTTTTT. V is TRBV3-1 (or the pseudogene TRBV3-2) and J is TRBJ2-2; D is possibly TRBD1 (6 bases). The germline V gene encodes CDR1 LGHDT and CDR2 YNNKEL (reference sequence). Deletions cut 4 bases from V and 7 bases from J, with 13 bases between. CDR3 length: 14 amino acids.

A remark on this clone: The sample carries other DNA sequences with the same CDR3. This chain joins TRBV12-3 or TRBV12-4 and TRBJ2-1; D possibly corresponds to TRBD2 (5 bases). Between the trimmed V and J ends, which lost 6 bases and 0 bases, there was a span of 6 bases. This CDR3 spans 13 amino acids. The CDR3 protein is CASSRDSYNEQFF. The CDR3 DNA follows: TGTGCCAGCAGCCGGGACTCCTACAATGAGCAGTTCTTC.

The chain links TRBV28 to TRBJ1-1, with 9 bases fitting TRBD1. The CDR3 length is 12 residues. Germline loops: CDR1 MDHEN, CDR2 SYDVKM. V lost 5 bases to trimming and J lost 7 bases; unmatched junction nucleotides: 2. The CDR3 reads CASSVDRGEAFF. For the CDR3, the DNA is TGTGCCAGCAGTGTGGACAGGGGTGAAGCTTTCTTT.

This clone was counted a few times. This chain connects TRBV10-3 to TRBJ1-5, with 11 bases lining up with TRBD1. Losses at the gene ends were 7 bases for V and 5 bases for J; bases not matched to a gene: 7. In germline, CDR1 is ENHRY, CDR2 SYGVKD. The CDR3 is 15 amino acids. CDR3 coding DNA: TGTGCCATCAAGGGGACAGGGGGAGGAGATCAGCCCCAGCATTTT. Translating it yields CAIKGTGGGDQPQHF.

This chain's CDR3 is CASTGSSYNEQFF. In nucleotides, the CDR3 is TGTGCCAGCACGGGTAGCTCCTACAATGAGCAGTTCTTC. The chain links TRBV5-4 to TRBJ2-1; D ambiguous. The CDR3 is made up of 13 amino acids. The V and J ends lost 6 bases and 0 bases respectively, with 7 bases between them. Germline values: CDR1 SGHNT, CDR2 YYREEE (reference sequence). The full variable domain, completed using reference TRBV5-4 and TRBJ2-1, is ETGVTQSPTHLIKTRGQQVTLRCSSQSGHNTVSWYQQALGQGPQFIFQYYREEENGRGNFPPRFSGLQFPNYSSELNVNALELDDSALYLCASTGSSYNEQFFGPGTRLTVL.

The V gene is TRBV7-9, the J gene TRBJ1-4; 12 nucleotides match TRBD1. After removal of 5 bases from V and 6 bases from J, the junction contained 4 bases not matched to a gene. The CDR3 contains 15 residues. Germline V lookup: CDR1 SEHNR, CDR2 FQNEAQ (reference sequence). The CDR3 sequence: CASSARDRGHEKLFF. The CDR3 DNA reads TGTGCCAGCAGCGCCCGGGACAGGGGGCATGAAAAACTGTTTTTT.

The chain joins TRBV28 to TRBJ1-2; weak D call: TRBD1 (5 bases). V lost 3 bases and J lost 3, with 11 bases in between. Germline CDR1 reads MDHEN; CDR2 reads SYDVKM. The CDR3 is 14 amino acids. This chain's CDR3 is CASSFQGRDYGYTF. DNA for the CDR3: TGTGCCAGCAGTTTTCAGGGCAGGGACTATGGCTACACCTTC.

J is TRBJ2-3 and V is TRBV5-6; a weak D match, TRBD2 (6 bases). CDR1 SGHDT and CDR2 YYEEEE come from the germline V gene. This CDR3 is built from 15 residues. Deletions cut 1 base from V and 2 bases from J, with 11 bases between. The CDR3 spells CASSLWGTVTDTQYF. The CDR3 DNA sequence: TGTGCCAGCAGCTTGTGGGGGACTGTCACAGATACGCAGTATTTT.

The genes are TRBV7-8 and TRBJ1-4; D is undetermined. Germline CDR1 and CDR2: SGHVS and FQNEAQ. The CDR3 is 14 amino acids. Trimming took off 2 bases at V and 4 bases at J, with 8 bases between the two ends. CDR3 DNA sequence: TGTGCCAGCAGCTTAAGCGGTCATAATGAAAAACTGTTTTTT. This sequence encodes CASSLSGHNEKLFF.

This chain connects TRBV2 to TRBJ2-5, with D tentatively TRBD2 (6 bases). The CDR3 runs to 13 residues. CDR1 is SNHLY and CDR2 is FYNNEI in the germline V gene. V was pared by 8 bases and J by 2 bases, with 12 bases between. This chain's CDR3 is CASGGDSQETQYF. CDR3 sequence (DNA): TGTGCCAGCGGTGGGGACTCACAAGAGACCCAGTACTTC.

This chain links TRBV3-1 (or the pseudogene TRBV3-2) with TRBJ1-5; perhaps TRBD1 as D (5 bases). This CDR3 has 13 residues. Germline V gives CDR1 LGHDT, CDR2 YNNKEL (reference sequence). Trimming took 1 base from V and 9 from J, leaving 10 bases between them. The CDR3 is CASSQVGVSPQHF. The CDR3 coding sequence is TGTGCCAGCAGCCAAGTAGGGGTGTCGCCCCAGCATTTT.

The rearrangement uses TRBV5-1 and TRBJ2-5; 7 nucleotides match TRBD2. V lost 4 bases and J lost 2; bases outside the gene matches: 5. Germline CDR1 is SGHRS and CDR2 is YFSETQ. The CDR3 consists of 14 residues. The CDR3 here is CASSHGTTQETQYF. DNA of the CDR3: TGCGCCAGCAGCCATGGGACTACGCAAGAGACCCAGTACTTC.

This chain links TRBV3-1 (or the pseudogene TRBV3-2) with TRBJ2-1, with 8 nucleotides matching TRBD2. The V segment lost 7 bases and the J segment 3 bases; nucleotides outside the gene matches: 11. CDR1 is LGHDT, CDR2 YNNKEL, per germline (reference sequence). The CDR3 has 16 amino acids. CDR3 bases: TGTGCCAGCACCCCCTGGTCGAGCGGGGGCTACAATGAGCAGTTCTTC. Translated, it gives CASTPWSSGGYNEQFF.

The rearrangement joins TRBV6-5 to TRBJ1-2, with D hard to call. Trimming removed 2 bases at V and 4 bases at J, with 11 bases between. The CDR3 consists of 14 residues. Germline assignment: CDR1 MNHEY and CDR2 SVGAGI. CDR3 bases: TGTGCCAGCAGTTACCGGAGAATCGGCTATGGCTACACCTTC. Residues: CASSYRRIGYGYTF.

The chain links TRBV27 to TRBJ2-2; 10 bases match TRBD2. CDR1 is MNHEY and CDR2 is SMNVEV in the germline V gene (reference sequence). The CDR3 loop spans 14 amino acids. Trimming cost V 4 bases and J 5 bases; bases outside gene matches: 1. CDR3 DNA: TGTGCCAGCAGTTCGGGACTAGCGACCGGGGAGCTGTTTTTT. It yields the protein CASSSGLATGELFF.

The chain is built from TRBV4-1 and TRBJ1-5, with D perhaps TRBD1 (5 bases). The V end lost 0 bases, the J end lost 6 bases, and 18 bases lay between the germline ends. Per the germline V gene, CDR1 is MGHRA and CDR2 is YSYEKL. CDR3 length: 17 residues. The CDR3 sequence is CASSQDEPVRGSQPQHF. CDR3 DNA: TGCGCCAGCAGCCAAGATGAGCCCGTGCGGGGCAGTCAGCCCCAGCATTTT.

This clone has just one count. The V and J genes are TRBV5-1 and TRBJ2-3, with TRBD2 matching 8 bases. Germline V lookup: CDR1 SGHRS, CDR2 YFSETQ. There are 15 residues in the CDR3. Germline trimming cut 1 base from V and 3 bases from J; bases unmatched to any gene: 4. CDR3 coding DNA: TGCGCCAGCAGCTTGACTAGCGGAACGACAGATACGCAGTATTTT. Its translation: CASSLTSGTTDTQYF.

This clone was observed once. As DNA, the CDR3 is TGTGCCAGCAGCCAAGGGGGCGCCGCTTTCTTT. Protein sequence: CASSQGGAAFF. The chain recombines TRBV3-1 (or the pseudogene TRBV3-2) with TRBJ1-1, with a weak D call TRBD1 (5 bases). Trimming took off 1 base at V and 11 bases at J, with 8 bases between the two ends. The CDR3 extends over 11 amino acids. The germline gives CDR1 LGHDT, CDR2 YNNKEL (reference sequence).

As concerns this clone: This CDR3 is also generated by other DNA sequences in the sample. V gene TRBV5-1 combines with J gene TRBJ1-1; no firm D call. The CDR3 sequence is 14 residues long. CDR1 is SGHRS, CDR2 YFSETQ, per germline. The V end lost 1 base, the J end lost 0 bases, and 7 bases lay between the germline ends. The CDR3 loop is CASSLSGMNTEAFF. The CDR3 DNA follows: TGCGCCAGCAGCTTGTCGGGTATGAACACTGAAGCTTTCTTT. Based on the CDR3 plus reference TRBV5-1 and TRBJ1-1, the full variable domain is KAGVTQTPRYLIKTRGQQVTLSCSPISGHRSVSWYQQTPGQGLQFLFEYFSETQRNKGNFPGRFSGRQFSNSRSEMNVSTLELGDSALYLCASSLSGMNTEAFFGQGTRLTVV.

CDR3 amino acids: CASSSPSGTQYF. As DNA, the CDR3 is TGTGCCAGCAGCTCTCCTAGCGGCACGCAGTATTTT. The genes are TRBV5-4 and TRBJ2-3; 7 bases agree with TRBD2. V trimming: 3 bases; J trimming: 9 bases; junction bases outside the gene matches: 4. Germline V CDR1 and CDR2: SGHNT, YYREEE (reference sequence). This CDR3 contains 12 residues.

This chain joins TRBV7-9 and TRBJ2-3; 10 bases are shared with TRBD1. The CDR3 spans 14 residues. After removal of 8 bases from V and 1 base from J, the junction contained 3 bases not matched to a gene. Germline-derived CDR1 and CDR2 are SEHNR and FQNEAQ (reference sequence). This CDR3 is CASRQGARTDTQYF. The CDR3 DNA sequence: TGTGCCAGCCGACAGGGGGCGCGCACAGATACGCAGTATTTT.

The chain couples TRBV18 to TRBJ1-1; 11 nucleotides agree with TRBD1. The V segment lost 3 bases and the J segment 1 base; nucleotides outside the gene matches: 1. The CDR3 length is 15 residues. Germline V gives CDR1 KGHSH, CDR2 LQKENI. DNA for the CDR3: TGTGCCAGCTCACCCGGGACAGGGGGGAACACTGAAGCTTTCTTT. Residues: CASSPGTGGNTEAFF.

The rearrangement uses TRBV28 and TRBJ1-5, with D possibly being TRBD1 (6 bases). The CDR3 runs 14 residues. CDR1 and CDR2 (germline): MDHEN, SYDVKM. V was clipped by 3 bases and J by 7 bases, with 13 bases between them. The CDR3 is CASSFGGARQPQHF. DNA of the CDR3: TGTGCCAGCAGTTTTGGGGGGGCGCGGCAGCCCCAGCATTTT. Filled out from reference TRBV28 and TRBJ1-5, the complete variable domain reads DVKVTQSSRYLVKRTGEKVFLECVQDMDHENMFWYRQDPGLGLRLIYFSYDVKMKEKGDIPEGYSVSREKKERFSLILESASTNQTSMYLCASSFGGARQPQHFGDGTRLSIL.